This T cell receptor beta chain comes out of a study of T cell changes during pregnancy in multiple sclerosis. This CDR3 contains 14 residues. Germline V gene lookup returns CDR1 MDHEN and CDR2 SYDVKM. V shed 5 bases and J shed 4 bases, with 12 bases lying between them. The repertoire was sequenced with immunoSEQ multiplex PCR; TCRdb's copy has only in-frame clones and lacks some. The table records about 70,000 clones, around 92% of them present only once. The rearrangement links TRBV28 to TRBJ1-5, with D tentatively TRBD1 (6 bases). The input for sequencing was peripheral blood, taken after pregnancy. The TCR was taken from a female donor with multiple sclerosis, enrolled in a pregnancy study. The CDR3 sequence: CASSPQGGNQPQHF. The CDR3 nucleotides read TGTGCCAGCAGTCCACAGGGAGGGAATCAGCCCCAGCATTTT.